A selection of T cell receptor beta chains follows, all from one sample in a study of preoperative IRX-2 immunotherapy in early breast cancer. This table comes from immunoSEQ multiplex PCR, and its TCRdb copy is limited to in-frame clones, with some not included. The profile shows just under 4,000 clones, around 74% of them singletons. Sequenced here: tumor tissue, sampled after IRX-2 immunotherapy. The receptors derive from a human donor with breast cancer. Each CDR3 is given with its conserved first and last residue. The order of the fields is J gene, V gene, D gene, CDR3 length, CDR3 protein. The D gene is left open where the match is weak.

j_call: TRBJ1-3
v_call: TRBV6-4
d_call: .
cdr3_length: 11
cdr3_aa: CASLSLNTIYF

j_call: TRBJ2-7
v_call: TRBV28
d_call: .
cdr3_length: 13
cdr3_aa: CASGKTVFYEQYF

j_call: TRBJ2-1
v_call: TRBV28
d_call: .
cdr3_length: 14
cdr3_aa: CASSFPQAYNEQFF

j_call: TRBJ2-7
v_call: TRBV6-8
d_call: .
cdr3_length: 14
cdr3_aa: CASSYRRQFYEQYF

j_call: TRBJ1-2
v_call: TRBV9
d_call: TRBD1
cdr3_length: 15
cdr3_aa: CASSGERGPNYGYTF

j_call: TRBJ1-1
v_call: TRBV6-8
d_call: .
cdr3_length: 14
cdr3_aa: CASSDKGGTTEAFF

j_call: TRBJ2-2
v_call: TRBV7-7
d_call: .
cdr3_length: 15
cdr3_aa: CASSLGGVSTGELFF

j_call: TRBJ2-7
v_call: TRBV30
d_call: TRBD1
cdr3_length: 14
cdr3_aa: CAWTTGGRAYEQYF

j_call: TRBJ2-1
v_call: TRBV22-1
d_call: .
cdr3_length: 16
cdr3_aa: CASSYPTSGSDNEQFF

j_call: TRBJ2-2
v_call: TRBV11-3
d_call: TRBD1
cdr3_length: 16
cdr3_aa: CASRKTGTENTGELFF